This T cell receptor (beta chain) is from a study of blood T cell repertoires in COVID-19. Study as a whole: Sites across the United States, Italy and Spain contributed samples from acute and convalescent COVID-19.

V lost 5 bases, J lost 0 bases, and 10 bases lay in between. Germline lookup yields CDR1 MGHRA and CDR2 YSYEKL. The length of the CDR3 is 14 residues. Per the study methods: How many nucleated cells were present was estimated from reference gene primer amplification. Using immunoSEQ multiplex PCR, the repertoire was profiled, and TCRdb retains in-frame clones only, with some absent. The V and J calls and clone size are taken from that table; D and trimming were inferred from the DNA. The sample contains about 32,000 clones, about 91% of which appear only once. The chain recombines TRBV4-1 with TRBJ1-1, with D perhaps matching TRBD1 (5 bases). Sequencing was carried out using peripheral blood. The receptor was derived from a woman in her 70s with active COVID-19. CDR3 loop: CASSMAGVNTEAFF. The DNA for the CDR3 is TGCGCCAGCAGCATGGCGGGGGTGAACACTGAAGCTTTCTTT.